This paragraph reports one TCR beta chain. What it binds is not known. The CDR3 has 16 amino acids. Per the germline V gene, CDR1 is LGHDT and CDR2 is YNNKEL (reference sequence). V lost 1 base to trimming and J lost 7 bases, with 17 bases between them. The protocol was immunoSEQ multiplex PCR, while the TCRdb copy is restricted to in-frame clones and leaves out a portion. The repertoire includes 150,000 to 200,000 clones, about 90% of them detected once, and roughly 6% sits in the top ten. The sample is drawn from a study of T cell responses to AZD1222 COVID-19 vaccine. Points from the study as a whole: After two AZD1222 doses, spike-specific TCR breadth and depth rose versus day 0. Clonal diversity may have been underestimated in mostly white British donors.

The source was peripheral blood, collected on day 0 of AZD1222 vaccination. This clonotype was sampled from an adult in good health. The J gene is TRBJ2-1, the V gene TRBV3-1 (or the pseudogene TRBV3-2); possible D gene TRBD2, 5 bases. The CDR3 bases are TGTGCCAGCAGCCAAGTGCCGGACTTTAGGAGTAATGAGCAGTTCTTC. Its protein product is CASSQVPDFRSNEQFF.